The clone carrying this T cell receptor beta chain has more than one count but fewer than ten. Its matching antigen is unknown. A roughly 200 ng quantity of DNA, tens of thousands of T cell genomes, went into the sorted-subset replicate PCRs. Clones were sequenced by immunoSEQ multiplex PCR, and TCRdb holds only the in-frame ones, with some missing. The table records about 1.1 million clones, 60% to 85% of them present only once. These data are taken from a study of shared clonotypes between healthy human individuals. Overall study context: The cohort comprised a couple of women and a few men. Their ages spanned 18 to 49 years. Points from the study as a whole: Generation of non-shared clonotypes was less probable than generation of clonotypes shared by all four donors.

From germline, CDR1 is LGHNA and CDR2 YNFKEQ. The CDR3 has 15 residues. The germline V and J ends were trimmed by 0 bases and 7 bases, with 10 bases remaining between them. This receptor was obtained from a man aged 18 to 30 in good health. Some clones in this sample may be carry-over from other donors' samples. The source material was memory CD4+ T cells from PBMCs. The subset here: CD45RA-negative fraction. This chain joins TRBV4-2 and TRBJ1-6, with TRBD1 as a possible D gene (6 bases). The CDR3 DNA follows: TGTGCCAGCAGCCAAGATCATACAGGGAATTCACCCCTCCACTTT. This codes for CASSQDHTGNSPLHF.